The 19 T cell receptor beta chains below come from one sample, sequenced in a study of cytomegalovirus exposure and HLA in healthy donors. 60 Vbeta and 13 Jbeta primers were used in PCR. The table came from immunoSEQ multiplex PCR; TCRdb's copy has only in-frame clones and leaves some out. The sample has fewer than 250,000 clones, over 80% seen once. The sample comprised PBMCs. These receptors were obtained from a woman aged 50 to 60 in good health and CMV-seropositive.

This CDR3 reads CASSLAGANVLTF. CDR3 sequence (DNA): TGTGCCAGCAGCCTTGCTGGGGCCAACGTCCTGACTTTC. The chain links TRBV25-1 to TRBJ2-6; D is uncertain. This CDR3 has 13 amino acids. Germline V gives CDR1 MGHDK, CDR2 SYGVNS. Trimming took 6 bases from V and 2 from J, leaving 5 bases between them.

This chain joins TRBV6-5 and TRBJ1-6, with D hard to call. Germline-derived CDR1 and CDR2 are MNHEY and SVGAGI. The CDR3 consists of 13 residues. The germline V and J ends were trimmed by 7 bases and 4 bases, with 8 bases remaining between them. The CDR3 protein is CASMPTYNSPLHF. The CDR3 DNA is TGTGCCAGCATGCCGACTTATAATTCACCCCTCCACTTT.

This sequence joins TRBV6-6 and TRBJ1-5; 7 bases are a match to TRBD1. The CDR3 contains 14 residues. V dropped 5 bases and J dropped 2; count of bases not matched to a gene: 3. Germline V gives CDR1 MNHNY, CDR2 SVGAGI (reference sequence). This CDR3 reads CASSTGTGNQPQHF. In DNA form, the CDR3 reads TGTGCCAGCAGTACCGGGACAGGCAATCAGCCCCAGCATTTT.

The DNA of the CDR3 is TGTGCCAGCTTTAGCCAAACCTACGAGCAGTACTTC. The encoded protein is CASFSQTYEQYF. The rearrangement links TRBV27 to TRBJ2-7; D is unclear. The V end was cut by 8 bases, the J end by 2 bases, with 10 bases between. Germline V CDR1 and CDR2: MNHEY, SMNVEV (reference sequence). The CDR3 consists of 12 residues.

This sequence joins TRBV5-6 and TRBJ2-5; no firm D call. TRBJ2-7 matches the DNA end more closely, so the J call is doubtful. CDR1 SGHDT and CDR2 YYEEEE come from the germline V gene. The CDR3 is made up of 12 amino acids. CDR3 protein: CASSFGRYEQYF. Written as DNA, the CDR3 is TGTGCCAGCAGCTTCGGTCGGTACGAGCAGTACTTC.

The CDR3 reads CASSQGQERWEQYF. CDR3 in DNA: TGTGCCAGCAGCCAGGGACAGGAACGCTGGGAGCAGTACTTC. The chain couples TRBV9 to TRBJ2-7, with 8 bases aligning to TRBD1. The CDR3 is 14 residues long. The V segment lost 4 bases and the J segment 7 bases; nucleotides outside the gene matches: 10. Germline V lookup: CDR1 SGDLS, CDR2 YYNGEE.

This clone was detected once. This chain uses TRBV25-1 with TRBJ2-7; possibly TRBD1 for D (6 bases). The CDR3 has 15 amino acids. Trimming took off 5 bases at V and 2 bases at J, with 16 bases between the two ends. The V gene's germline CDR1 is MGHDK and CDR2 SYGVNS. The CDR3 here is CASSLAGTPAYEQYF. The CDR3, as DNA: TGTGCCAGCAGTCTGGCCGGGACACCTGCCTACGAGCAGTACTTC.

This sequence joins TRBV30 and TRBJ1-2; D is undetermined. This CDR3 is 12 amino acids long. Trimming shortened V by 0 bases and J by 8 bases, and 10 bases separated the two germline ends. The V gene's germline CDR1 is GTSNPN and CDR2 SVGIG (reference sequence). DNA for the CDR3: TGTGCCTGGAGTGTGGAAGGGAGCGGCTACACCTTC. It is translated as CAWSVEGSGYTF.

The chain joins TRBV10-3 to TRBJ2-6, with D perhaps TRBD2 (7 bases). The CDR3 contains 20 residues. V was clipped by 0 bases and J by 0 bases, with 18 bases between them. Germline V gene lookup returns CDR1 ENHRY and CDR2 SYGVKD. This CDR3 is CAISESTRRGGLSGANVLTF. CDR3 bases: TGTGCCATCAGTGAGTCGACTCGTCGCGGGGGCCTCTCTGGGGCCAACGTCCTGACTTTC.

The V call is TRBV7-2, the J call TRBJ2-7; 9 nucleotides match TRBD2. With V trimmed by 5 bases and J by 2 bases, 7 bases remained unmatched. The germline V gene has CDR1 SGHTA and CDR2 FQGNSA. This CDR3 comprises 15 residues. For the CDR3, the DNA is TGTGCCAGCAGCAAACCGACTAGCGGAACCTACGAGCAGTACTTC. Its translation is CASSKPTSGTYEQYF.

The CDR3 is CASSSRGGGYTF. CDR3 in DNA: TGTGCCAGCAGCTCCAGGGGTGGAGGCTACACCTTC. The genes are TRBV7-9 and TRBJ1-2; D is possibly TRBD1 (6 bases). Germline-derived CDR1 and CDR2 are SEHNR and FQNEAQ (reference sequence). Deletions cut 4 bases from V and 8 bases from J, with 11 bases between. The CDR3 is 12 residues long.

This clone was recorded once. The chain carries TRBV6-1 and TRBJ2-6; 7 nucleotides agree with TRBD1. The J segment lost 0 bases and the V segment lost 2 bases, leaving 7 bases of the junction unmatched. The CDR3 totals 18 residues. The germline gives CDR1 MNHNS, CDR2 SASEGT. The CDR3 coding sequence is TGTGCCAGCAGTGAATTCGCCGGGACAGCCTCTGGGGCCAACGTCCTGACTTTC. Protein sequence: CASSEFAGTASGANVLTF.

This sequence joins TRBV27 and TRBJ1-6; 9 bases agree with TRBD1. The CDR3 length is 15 residues. CDR1 and CDR2 from the germline V gene are MNHEY and SMNVEV (reference sequence). The V segment lost 5 bases and the J segment 10 bases; nucleotides outside the gene matches: 9. The CDR3 DNA is TGTGCCAGCAGTCTCGGGACAGGGTTGAACTCACCCCTCCACTTT. It translates to CASSLGTGLNSPLHF.

This chain joins TRBV30 and TRBJ1-2, with 9 bases identical to TRBD1. The CDR3 runs 13 residues. V shed 4 bases, J shed 8 bases, and the junction held 8 bases outside the gene matches. Germline V gene sequence: CDR1 GTSNPN, CDR2 SVGIG (reference sequence). The CDR3 DNA reads as TGTGCCTGGAACCGGGACAGGGTAGACGGCTACACCTTC. Amino acid sequence: CAWNRDRVDGYTF.

This chain uses TRBV5-1 with TRBJ1-1; the D gene is possibly TRBD1 (5 bases). V was shortened by 4 bases and J by 1 base, with 8 bases between the two germline ends. CDR3 size: 13 residues. Germline V CDR1 and CDR2: SGHRS, YFSETQ. CDR3 DNA sequence: TGCGCCAGCAGCCCCGGACAGAACACTGAAGCTTTCTTT. It yields the protein CASSPGQNTEAFF.

This chain joins TRBV5-4 and TRBJ1-2, with a tentative D call TRBD1 (6 bases). The V and J ends lost 1 base and 4 bases respectively, with 17 bases between them. CDR1 and CDR2 from the germline V gene are SGHNT and YYREEE (reference sequence). This CDR3 contains 16 residues. CDR3 residues: CASSLSGGGGGYGYTF. The CDR3 region has the DNA TGTGCCAGCAGCTTGAGTGGGGGCGGAGGAGGCTATGGCTACACCTTC.

This clone came up once. The CDR3 does not close with the conserved phenylalanine or tryptophan, likely indicating a read error. This chain links TRBV6-4 with TRBJ1-2, with D tentatively TRBD1 (6 bases). V lost 3 bases, J lost 7 bases, and 15 bases lay in between. CDR1 and CDR2 from the germline V gene are MRHNA and SNTAGT. The CDR3 has 14 amino acids. Written as DNA, the CDR3 is TGTGCCAGCAGTGAAACCGGCGGGGGGCTTGGCTACACCCTC. It codes for CASSETGGGLGYTL.

This chain links TRBV27 with TRBJ1-1, with 9 positions matching TRBD1. Germline V gene data show CDR1 as MNHEY and CDR2 as SMNVEV (reference sequence). This CDR3 spans 15 amino acids. The V gene end was trimmed by 5 bases and the J gene end by 1 base; junction bases not matched to a gene: 5. Written as DNA, the CDR3 is TGTGCCAGCAGTCCGCGACAGGGGGGGAACACTGAAGCTTTCTTT. Protein sequence: CASSPRQGGNTEAFF.

This chain joins TRBV19 and TRBJ2-5; the match to TRBD1 covers 10 bases. The trim removed 5 bases at V and 1 base at J, leaving 10 bases unmatched. The V gene's germline CDR1 is LNHDA and CDR2 SQIVND (reference sequence). The CDR3 has 17 residues. The CDR3 here is CASSDRDRGFTQETQYF. For the CDR3, the DNA is TGTGCCAGTAGTGACCGGGACAGGGGATTTACCCAAGAGACCCAGTACTTC. Based on the CDR3 plus reference TRBV19 and TRBJ2-5, the full variable domain is DGGITQSPKYLFRKEGQNVTLSCEQNLNHDAMYWYRQDPGQGLRLIYYSQIVNDFQKGDIAEGYSVSREKKESFPLTVTSAQKNPTAFYLCASSDRDRGFTQETQYFGPGTRLLVL.